This entry lists 15 T cell receptor beta chains sequenced from one sample in a study of T cells in Graves' hyperthyroidism and ophthalmopathy. TCR beta CDR3 region amplification was performed from RNA transcripts. A first-round RT-PCR of the TCR CDR3 used the HTBI primer set. TCRdb re-called the multiplex PCR reads through MiXCR, storing one row per CDR3 protein. The table records about 560,000 distinct CDR3 sequences, about 45% of them present only once. The material sequenced was peripheral blood or thyroid tissue (not recorded which). All receptors come from a woman under 30 with Graves' hyperthyroidism.

The chain employs TRBV12-3 or TRBV12-4 and TRBJ1-1; maybe TRBD1 (5 bases). The CDR3 consists of 14 residues. V was cut by 1 base and J by 7 bases, with 13 bases left in between. CDR3 protein: CASSLGLRAVEAFF. CDR3 DNA sequence: TGTGCCAGCAGTTTAGGGCTCAGGGCAGTTGAAGCTTTCTTT.

In regard to this clonotype: A much larger clone sits a single nucleotide away, making a read error possible. The chain uses TRBV10-3 and TRBJ1-3, with D possibly being TRBD1 (6 bases). This CDR3 has 15 residues. Deletions cut 4 bases from V and 0 bases from J, with 10 bases between. Germline CDR1 is ENHRY and CDR2 is SYGVKD. CDR3 amino acids: CAISATGTSGNTIYF. The DNA for the CDR3 is TGTGCCATCAGTGCCACAGGGACCTCTGGAAACACCATATATTTT.

This clonotype was observed a handful of times. The rearrangement links TRBV7-2 to TRBJ2-7, with TRBD2 matching over 13 bases. Germline loops: CDR1 SGHTA, CDR2 FQGNSA. The length of the CDR3 is 15 residues. Trimming removed 5 bases from V and 2 bases from J; junction bases left unmatched: 3. The CDR3 reads CASSRLAGGTYEQYF. DNA of the CDR3: TGTGCCAGCAGCCGACTAGCGGGAGGTACCTACGAGCAGTACTTC.

The rearrangement joins TRBV29-1 to TRBJ2-7; 9 bases align to TRBD2. This CDR3 has 13 amino acids. Germline values: CDR1 SQVTM, CDR2 ANQGSEA. With 7 bases clipped from V and 3 bases from J, the junction kept 7 bases outside the gene matches. Here the CDR3 reads CSGTTSGLYEQYF. The DNA for the CDR3 is TGCAGCGGGACGACTAGCGGACTCTACGAGCAGTACTTC.

The rearrangement links TRBV2 to TRBJ1-5; 9 bases match TRBD1. The germline V gene encodes CDR1 SNHLY and CDR2 FYNNEI. The V and J ends lost 5 bases and 9 bases, in that order; junction bases with no gene match: 5. CDR3 length: 13 amino acids. In DNA, the CDR3 is TGTGCCAGCAGTAAGACAGGGGGAACGCCCCAGCATTTT. Encoded protein: CASSKTGGTPQHF.

The chain uses TRBV2 and TRBJ1-1; the match to TRBD1 covers 9 bases. Germline CDR1 reads SNHLY; CDR2 reads FYNNEI. V shed 7 bases and J 4 bases; nucleotides not matched to a gene: 7. This CDR3 has 14 residues. The CDR3 spells CASKTGGMGTEAFF. The CDR3 DNA reads TGTGCCAGCAAGACAGGGGGGATGGGCACTGAAGCTTTCTTT.

The chain has TRBV15 and TRBJ2-7; TRBD1 matches 8 bases. This CDR3 has 17 amino acids. The germline V gene has CDR1 LNHNV and CDR2 YYDKDF (reference sequence). V lost 3 bases and J lost 2; bases outside the gene matches: 12. DNA of the CDR3: TGTGCCACCAGCAGCTTCGCCGACAGGGGTTACGCCTACGAGCAGTACTTC. This sequence encodes CATSSFADRGYAYEQYF.

This clonotype has a handful of counts. The chain uses TRBV9 and TRBJ1-1, with D unresolved. V was shortened by 0 bases and J by 3 bases, with 9 bases between the two germline ends. The V gene's germline CDR1 is SGDLS and CDR2 YYNGEE. CDR3 length: 14 amino acids. The CDR3: CASSVDPGHTEAFF. CDR3 nucleotide sequence: TGTGCCAGCAGCGTAGACCCCGGACACACTGAAGCTTTCTTT.

The chain is built from TRBV29-1 and TRBJ1-2; tentative D call: TRBD1 (5 bases). Trimming took off 7 bases at V and 7 bases at J, with 16 bases between the two ends. Germline V gene lookup returns CDR1 SQVTM and CDR2 ANQGSEA. The CDR3 covers 12 residues. CDR3 sequence reads: CSARQTGSGYTF. The CDR3 DNA reads as TGCAGCGCCCGCCAAACAGGTTCTGGCTACACCTTC.

In its sample, this clonotype was seen a few times. The chain recombines TRBV19 with TRBJ1-4; unclear D gene. Trimming cost V 7 bases and J 3 bases, with 12 bases left between them. From germline, CDR1 is LNHDA and CDR2 SQIVND (reference sequence). The length of the CDR3 is 14 residues. CDR3 DNA sequence: TGTGCCAGTAAGGATGGAGGGCCTAATGAAAAACTGTTTTTT. Residues: CASKDGGPNEKLFF.

This clonotype was counted a few times. This chain links TRBV20-1 with TRBJ1-2; tentative D call: TRBD1 (5 bases). The germline CDR1 and CDR2 sequences are DFQATT and SNEGSKA (reference sequence). V was pared by 6 bases and J by 3 bases, with 14 bases between. The CDR3 runs to 13 residues. CDR3 in DNA: TGCAGTGCCTCCGGGGGGGATGACTATGGCTACACCTTC. Translation: CSASGGDDYGYTF.

This clonotype was observed a handful of times. This chain connects TRBV7-9 to TRBJ1-1; D is uncertain. CDR3 size: 15 residues. Germline values: CDR1 SEHNR, CDR2 FQNEAQ (reference sequence). V lost 7 bases to trimming and J lost 1 base, with 16 bases between them. In DNA, the CDR3 is TGTGCCAGCACCTTTGGAGGGCTCCCGAACACTGAAGCTTTCTTT. This gives the protein CASTFGGLPNTEAFF. The variable domain in full, completed from reference TRBV7-9 and TRBJ1-1, reads DTGVSQNPRHKITKRGQNVTFRCDPISEHNRLYWYRQTLGQGPEFLTYFQNEAQLEKSRLLSDRFSAERPKGSFSTLEIQRTEQGDSAMYLCASTFGGLPNTEAFFGQGTRLTVV.

The rearrangement joins TRBV7-2 to TRBJ2-7; D is possibly TRBD2 (6 bases). Germline CDR1 is SGHTA and CDR2 is FQGNSA. V lost 6 bases and J lost 7, with 22 bases in between. This CDR3 is 15 amino acids long. The CDR3 region is CASRPSGRGGWEQYF. Here the CDR3 DNA reads TGTGCCAGCAGACCCAGCGGAAGGGGAGGATGGGAGCAGTACTTC.

The CDR3: CASSMGNSHRETQYF. Here the CDR3 DNA reads TGTGCCAGTAGTATGGGGAATTCGCACCGAGAGACCCAGTACTTC. The chain is built from TRBV19 and TRBJ2-5; D is ambiguous. Germline CDR1 and CDR2: LNHDA and SQIVND (reference sequence). V lost 3 bases and J 4 bases, leaving 15 bases between the germline ends. The CDR3 spans 15 residues.

The chain recombines TRBV20-1 with TRBJ2-7, with TRBD2 matching 10 bases. This CDR3 region has 13 residues. The V and J ends lost 6 bases and 2 bases, in that order; junction bases with no gene match: 4. Germline assignment: CDR1 DFQATT and CDR2 SNEGSKA (reference sequence). CDR3: CSAQREGPYEQYF. The DNA for the CDR3 is TGCAGTGCCCAGCGGGAGGGCCCCTACGAGCAGTACTTC.